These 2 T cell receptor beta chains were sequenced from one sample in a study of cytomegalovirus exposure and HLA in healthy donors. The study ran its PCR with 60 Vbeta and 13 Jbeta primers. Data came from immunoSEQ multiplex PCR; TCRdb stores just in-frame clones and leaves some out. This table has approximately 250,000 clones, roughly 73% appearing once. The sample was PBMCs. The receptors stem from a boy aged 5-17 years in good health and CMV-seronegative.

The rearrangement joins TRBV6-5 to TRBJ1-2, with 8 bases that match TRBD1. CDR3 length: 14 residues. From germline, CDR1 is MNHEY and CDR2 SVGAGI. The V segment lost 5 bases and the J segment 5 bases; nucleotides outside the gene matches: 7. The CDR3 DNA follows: TGTGCCAGCAGTCAACAGGGGGACAGATATGGCTACACCTTC. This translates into CASSQQGDRYGYTF.

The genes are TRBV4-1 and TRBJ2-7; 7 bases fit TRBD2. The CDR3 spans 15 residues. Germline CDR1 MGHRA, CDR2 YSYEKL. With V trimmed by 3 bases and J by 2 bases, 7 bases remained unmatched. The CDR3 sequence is CASSHSTGTTYEQYF. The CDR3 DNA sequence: TGCGCCAGCAGCCATTCAACGGGGACTACCTACGAGCAGTACTTC.